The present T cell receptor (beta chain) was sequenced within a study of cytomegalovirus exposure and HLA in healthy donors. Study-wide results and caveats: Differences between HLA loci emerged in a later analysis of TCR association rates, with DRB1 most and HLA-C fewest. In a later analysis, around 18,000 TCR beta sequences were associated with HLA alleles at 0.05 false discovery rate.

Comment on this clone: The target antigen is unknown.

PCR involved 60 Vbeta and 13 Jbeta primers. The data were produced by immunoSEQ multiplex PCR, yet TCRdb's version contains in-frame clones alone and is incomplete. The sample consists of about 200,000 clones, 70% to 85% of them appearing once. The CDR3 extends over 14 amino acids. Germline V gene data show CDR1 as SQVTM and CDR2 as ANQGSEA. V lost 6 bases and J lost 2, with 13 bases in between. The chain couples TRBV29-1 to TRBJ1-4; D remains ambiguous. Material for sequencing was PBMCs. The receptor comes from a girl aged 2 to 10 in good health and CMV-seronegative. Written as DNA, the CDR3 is TGCAGCGTGACTCCGGAGGGTACTAATGAAAAACTGTTTTTT. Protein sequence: CSVTPEGTNEKLFF.